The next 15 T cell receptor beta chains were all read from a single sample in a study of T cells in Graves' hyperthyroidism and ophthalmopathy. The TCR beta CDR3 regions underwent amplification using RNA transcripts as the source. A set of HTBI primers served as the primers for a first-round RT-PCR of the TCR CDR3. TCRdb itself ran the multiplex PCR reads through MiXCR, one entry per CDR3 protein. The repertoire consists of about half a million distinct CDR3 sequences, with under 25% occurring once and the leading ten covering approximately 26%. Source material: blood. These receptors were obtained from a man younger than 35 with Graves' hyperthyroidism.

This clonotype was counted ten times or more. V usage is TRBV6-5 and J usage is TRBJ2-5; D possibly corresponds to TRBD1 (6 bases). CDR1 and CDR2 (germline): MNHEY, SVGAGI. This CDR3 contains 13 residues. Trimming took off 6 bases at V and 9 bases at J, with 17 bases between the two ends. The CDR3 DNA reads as TGTGCCAGCAGCAAGTTACAGGGACATGCCCAGTACTTC. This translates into CASSKLQGHAQYF.

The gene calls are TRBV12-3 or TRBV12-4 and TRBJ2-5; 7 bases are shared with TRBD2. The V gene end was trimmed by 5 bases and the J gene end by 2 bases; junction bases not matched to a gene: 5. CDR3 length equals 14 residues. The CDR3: CASSHRLAQETQYF. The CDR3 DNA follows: TGTGCCAGCAGTCATAGACTAGCACAAGAGACCCAGTACTTC.

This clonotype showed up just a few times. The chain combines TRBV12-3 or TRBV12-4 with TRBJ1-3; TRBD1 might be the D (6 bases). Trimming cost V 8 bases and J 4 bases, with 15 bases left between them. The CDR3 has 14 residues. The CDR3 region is CASEGRGTGNTIYF. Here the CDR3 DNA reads TGTGCCAGCGAGGGCAGGGGAACCGGAAACACCATATATTTT.

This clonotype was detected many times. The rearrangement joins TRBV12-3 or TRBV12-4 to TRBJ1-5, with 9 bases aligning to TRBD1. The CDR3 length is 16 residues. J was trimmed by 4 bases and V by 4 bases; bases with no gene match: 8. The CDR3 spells CASSSHEGTGNQPQHF. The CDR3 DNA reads TGTGCCAGCAGTTCTCACGAGGGGACAGGGAATCAGCCCCAGCATTTT.

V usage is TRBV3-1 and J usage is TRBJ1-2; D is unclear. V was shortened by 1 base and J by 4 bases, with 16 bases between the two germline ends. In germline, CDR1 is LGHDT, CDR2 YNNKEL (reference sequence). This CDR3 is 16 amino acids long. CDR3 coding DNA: TGTGCCAGCAGCCAAGTGCACCACCCTACGCGCTATGGCTACACCTTC. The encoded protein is CASSQVHHPTRYGYTF.

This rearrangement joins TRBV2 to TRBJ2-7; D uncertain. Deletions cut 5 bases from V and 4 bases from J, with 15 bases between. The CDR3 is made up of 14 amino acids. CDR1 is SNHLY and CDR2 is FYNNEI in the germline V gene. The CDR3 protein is CASSPRADLYEQYF. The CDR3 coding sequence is TGTGCCAGCAGTCCCCGGGCAGACCTGTACGAGCAGTACTTC.

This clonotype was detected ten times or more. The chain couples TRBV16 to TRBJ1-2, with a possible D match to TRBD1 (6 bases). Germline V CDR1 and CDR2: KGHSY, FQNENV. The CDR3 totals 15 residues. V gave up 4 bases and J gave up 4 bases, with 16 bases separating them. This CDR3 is CASSLQLGGVYGYTF. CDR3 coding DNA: TGTGCCAGCAGCCTTCAGCTTGGGGGCGTCTATGGCTACACCTTC.

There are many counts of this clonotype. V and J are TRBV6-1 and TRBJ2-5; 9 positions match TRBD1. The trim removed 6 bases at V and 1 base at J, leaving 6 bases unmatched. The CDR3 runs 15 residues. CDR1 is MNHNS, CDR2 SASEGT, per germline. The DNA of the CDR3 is TGTGCCAGCAGCCGGACAGGGGTCCCCCAAGAGACCCAGTACTTC. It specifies CASSRTGVPQETQYF.

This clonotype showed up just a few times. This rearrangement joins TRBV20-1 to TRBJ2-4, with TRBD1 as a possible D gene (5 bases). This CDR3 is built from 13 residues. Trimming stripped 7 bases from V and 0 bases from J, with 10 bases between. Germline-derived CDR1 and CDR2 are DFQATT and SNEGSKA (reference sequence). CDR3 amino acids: CSVGHLAKNIQYF. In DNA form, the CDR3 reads TGCAGTGTCGGACACCTAGCCAAAAACATTCAGTACTTC.

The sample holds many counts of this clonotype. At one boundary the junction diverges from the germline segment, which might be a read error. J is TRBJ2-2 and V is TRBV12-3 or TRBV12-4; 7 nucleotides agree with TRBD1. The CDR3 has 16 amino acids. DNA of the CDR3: TGCGCCAGCAGTACCCCCGGGACAGACGCGTCCGGGGAGCTGTTTTTT. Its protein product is CASSTPGTDASGELFF.

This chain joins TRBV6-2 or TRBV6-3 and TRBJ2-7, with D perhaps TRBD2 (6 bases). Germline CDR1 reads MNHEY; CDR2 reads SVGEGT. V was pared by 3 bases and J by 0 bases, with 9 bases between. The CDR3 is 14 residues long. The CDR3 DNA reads TGTGCCAGCAGTTATTTCGGGAGCTCCTACGAGCAGTACTTC. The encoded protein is CASSYFGSSYEQYF.

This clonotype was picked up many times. The CDR3 region has the DNA TGTGCCACCTTGGACAGCCCCTCTGGGGCCAACGTCCTGACTTTC. Translation: CATLDSPSGANVLTF. This chain links TRBV10-3 with TRBJ2-6, with a possible D match to TRBD1 (6 bases). The germline V gene encodes CDR1 ENHRY and CDR2 SYGVKD. Trimming removed 10 bases at V and 0 bases at J, with 13 bases between. The CDR3 extends over 15 amino acids.

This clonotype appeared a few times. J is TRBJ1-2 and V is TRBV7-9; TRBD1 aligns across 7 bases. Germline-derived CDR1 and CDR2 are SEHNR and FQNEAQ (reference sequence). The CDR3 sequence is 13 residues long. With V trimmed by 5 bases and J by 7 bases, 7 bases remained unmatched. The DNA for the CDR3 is TGTGCCAGCAGCCGACAGGGCGGTCCTGGCTACACCTTC. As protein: CASSRQGGPGYTF.

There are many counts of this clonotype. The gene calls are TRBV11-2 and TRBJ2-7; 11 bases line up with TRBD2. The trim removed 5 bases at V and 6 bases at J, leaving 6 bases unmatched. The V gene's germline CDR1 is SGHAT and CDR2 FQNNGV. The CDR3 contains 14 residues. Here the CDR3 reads CASSPGLAAGEQYF. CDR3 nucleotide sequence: TGTGCCAGCAGCCCGGGACTAGCGGCGGGCGAGCAGTACTTC.

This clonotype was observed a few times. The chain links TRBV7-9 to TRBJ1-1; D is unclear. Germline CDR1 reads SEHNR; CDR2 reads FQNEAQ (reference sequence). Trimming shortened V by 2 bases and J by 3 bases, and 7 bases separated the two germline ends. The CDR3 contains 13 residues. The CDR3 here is CASSLKPYTEAFF. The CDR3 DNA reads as TGTGCCAGCAGCTTAAAACCTTACACTGAAGCTTTCTTT. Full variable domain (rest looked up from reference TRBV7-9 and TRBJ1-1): DTGVSQNPRHKITKRGQNVTFRCDPISEHNRLYWYRQTLGQGPEFLTYFQNEAQLEKSRLLSDRFSAERPKGSFSTLEIQRTEQGDSAMYLCASSLKPYTEAFFGQGTRLTVV.